These 17 T cell receptor beta chains were all obtained from the same sample, sequenced in a study of a mutant IDH1 vaccine in newly diagnosed glioma. The method was immunoSEQ multiplex PCR; TCRdb's version includes in-frame clones alone and lacks a portion of them. This table holds around 50,000 clones, 88% found once. Their recognized antigens are unknown. Regarding time point: week 35, safety follow-up. Every vaccine dose comprised 300 ug of mutant IDH1 20-mer peptide plus topical imiquimod. This specimen consisted of PBMCs, obtained from a glioma patient whose treatment included an IDH1 peptide vaccine. These TCRs come from a middle-aged woman with glioma.

In its sample, this clone was seen once. The chain couples TRBV10-3 to TRBJ1-2; D remains ambiguous. From germline, CDR1 is ENHRY and CDR2 SYGVKD. The germline V and J ends were trimmed by 2 bases and 7 bases, with 5 bases remaining between them. This CDR3 is built from 11 residues. The CDR3 nucleotides read TGTGCCATCAGTGAGACAGTTGGCTACACCTTC. It specifies CAISETVGYTF.

The chain recombines TRBV5-1 with TRBJ1-2; D unclear. Germline V lookup: CDR1 SGHRS, CDR2 YFSETQ. The CDR3 runs 15 residues. V was cut by 0 bases and J by 2 bases, with 11 bases left in between. CDR3 DNA: TGCGCCAGCAGCTTGGGGGGTCGGAAAAACTATGGCTACACCTTC. Translation gives CASSLGGRKNYGYTF.

V gene TRBV9 combines with J gene TRBJ2-5; 8 nucleotides align to TRBD2. After removal of 0 bases from V and 4 bases from J, the junction contained 5 bases not matched to a gene. The CDR3 length is 15 residues. Germline assignment: CDR1 SGDLS and CDR2 YYNGEE. The CDR3 DNA sequence: TGTGCCAGCAGCGTAGGCGGGACTAGTGTAGAGACCCAGTACTTC. Protein product: CASSVGGTSVETQYF.

The genes are TRBV7-9 and TRBJ2-7; D could derive from TRBD1 or TRBD2 (5 bases each). In germline, CDR1 is SEHNR, CDR2 FQNEAQ (reference sequence). Trimming cost V 3 bases and J 1 base, with 10 bases left between them. The CDR3 is made up of 14 amino acids. The CDR3 loop reads CASSFGDGSYEQYF. The CDR3 coding sequence is TGTGCCAGCAGCTTTGGGGACGGTTCCTACGAGCAGTACTTC. The variable domain in full, completed from reference TRBV7-9 and TRBJ2-7, reads DTGVSQNPRHKITKRGQNVTFRCDPISEHNRLYWYRQTLGQGPEFLTYFQNEAQLEKSRLLSDRFSAERPKGSFSTLEIQRTEQGDSAMYLCASSFGDGSYEQYFGPGTRLTVT.

V is TRBV7-2 and J is TRBJ1-6, with 8 bases matching TRBD1. The trim removed 5 bases at V and 7 bases at J, leaving 10 bases unmatched. The CDR3 spans 16 residues. Germline assignment: CDR1 SGHTA and CDR2 FQGNSA. Here the CDR3 DNA reads TGTGCCAGCAGCAGAGAACAGGGGGGCACAAATTCACCCCTCCACTTT. It specifies CASSREQGGTNSPLHF.

The rearrangement uses TRBV5-1 and TRBJ2-2; D is possibly TRBD1 (5 bases). V was cut by 0 bases and J by 4 bases, with 10 bases left in between. This CDR3 spans 15 amino acids. Germline V gene sequence: CDR1 SGHRS, CDR2 YFSETQ. The CDR3 sequence: CASSLDRSPTGELFF. The CDR3 DNA is TGCGCCAGCAGCTTGGACAGGTCGCCCACCGGGGAGCTGTTTTTT.

The chain uses TRBV5-4 and TRBJ1-4, with D tentatively TRBD1 (6 bases). V lost 2 bases to trimming and J lost 8 bases, with 13 bases between them. The CDR3 has 14 residues. From germline, CDR1 is SGHNT and CDR2 YYREEE (reference sequence). This CDR3 reads CASSFAGEREKLFF. In nucleotides, the CDR3 is TGTGCCAGCAGCTTCGCAGGGGAGCGGGAAAAACTGTTTTTT.

The chain links TRBV7-9 to TRBJ2-3; 8 bases agree with TRBD1. The CDR3 runs 16 residues. V shed 1 base and J 6 bases; nucleotides not matched to a gene: 9. Germline assignment: CDR1 SEHNR and CDR2 FQNEAQ (reference sequence). The chain's CDR3 is CASSLVTGVSSDTQYF. The CDR3 DNA follows: TGTGCCAGCAGCTTAGTGACAGGGGTTTCTTCTGATACGCAGTATTTT.

The genes are TRBV6-5 and TRBJ2-3, with 7 nucleotides matching TRBD1. Unmatched junction bases numbered 7, after V lost 2 bases and J lost 5 bases. The CDR3 has 15 amino acids. CDR1 is MNHEY, CDR2 SVGAGI, per germline. CDR3 DNA sequence: TGTGCCAGCAGTTACGGAGACAGGGTAGGAGATACGCAGTATTTT. As protein: CASSYGDRVGDTQYF.

This clone was seen only once. The chain couples TRBV7-2 to TRBJ1-3; D ambiguous. The CDR3 sequence is 16 residues long. V was cut by 5 bases and J by 5 bases, with 19 bases left in between. Germline V CDR1 and CDR2: SGHTA, FQGNSA. The CDR3 DNA reads as TGTGCCAGCAGCCAAACAGCCCTAGGACGAAGAAACACCATATATTTT. Protein sequence: CASSQTALGRRNTIYF.

The chain is built from TRBV27 and TRBJ2-1; TRBD2 agrees at 12 bases. Germline loops: CDR1 MNHEY, CDR2 SMNVEV (reference sequence). This CDR3 is 17 amino acids long. V lost 0 bases, J lost 4 bases, and 4 bases stayed unmatched. CDR3 DNA: TGTGCCAGCAGTTTATCCTCCGGGACTAGCGGGTACAATGAGCAGTTCTTC. Protein: CASSLSSGTSGYNEQFF.

CDR3 sequence (DNA): TGTGCCAGCAGCCAATGGGGGGTAGAGACCCAGTACTTC. This gives the protein CASSQWGVETQYF. The chain joins TRBV5-4 to TRBJ2-5, with D possibly being TRBD2 (6 bases). The CDR3 loop spans 13 amino acids. The germline gives CDR1 SGHNT, CDR2 YYREEE (reference sequence). V was pared by 4 bases and J by 4 bases, with 11 bases between.

J is TRBJ2-5 and V is TRBV29-1, with D hard to call. CDR1 is SQVTM, CDR2 ANQGSEA, per germline. CDR3 length: 12 amino acids. Trimming shortened V by 3 bases and J by 2 bases, and 7 bases separated the two germline ends. The CDR3 DNA follows: TGCAGCGTTGAGGTACTACAAGAGACCCAGTACTTC. Protein product: CSVEVLQETQYF.

The V gene is TRBV6-1, the J gene TRBJ2-1; D may be TRBD2 (5 bases). The V end was cut by 6 bases, the J end by 8 bases, with 8 bases between. The CDR3 covers 11 residues. Germline V gives CDR1 MNHNS, CDR2 SASEGT. Here the CDR3 reads CASRSGYEQFF. In nucleotides, the CDR3 is TGTGCCAGCAGGTCGGGGTATGAGCAGTTCTTC.

This chain connects TRBV5-6 to TRBJ1-2, with 7 bases that match TRBD1. The V gene's germline CDR1 is SGHDT and CDR2 YYEEEE. V shed 1 base, J shed 4 bases, and the junction held 7 bases outside the gene matches. The CDR3 is made up of 15 amino acids. The CDR3 region has the DNA TGTGCCAGCAGCTTGTTGGGACAGCCTTTCTATGGCTACACCTTC. Translated: CASSLLGQPFYGYTF.

Points on this clone: Other DNA sequences from this sample encode an identical CDR3 as well. The gene calls are TRBV27 and TRBJ1-5; D gene ambiguous. Germline lookup yields CDR1 MNHEY and CDR2 SMNVEV (reference sequence). The CDR3 has 13 residues. Trimming shortened V by 2 bases and J by 1 base, and 3 bases separated the two germline ends. For the CDR3, the DNA is TGTGCCAGCAGTTTACGCAGCAATCAGCCCCAGCATTTT. Encoded protein: CASSLRSNQPQHF.

The V and J genes are TRBV19 and TRBJ2-2; D may correspond to TRBD1 or TRBD2 (5 bases each). Germline V gene data show CDR1 as LNHDA and CDR2 as SQIVND (reference sequence). The length of the CDR3 is 15 residues. Trimming cost V 8 bases and J 1 base, with 14 bases left between them. The CDR3 sequence: CASLPGRRNTGELFF. The CDR3 DNA is TGTGCCAGTCTACCGGGACGCAGGAACACCGGGGAGCTGTTTTTT.